This T cell receptor (beta chain) was identified in a study of T cell responses to AZD1222 COVID-19 vaccine. The CDR3 loop spans 13 amino acids. CDR1 is SGHNT and CDR2 is YENEEA in the germline V gene. V shed 1 base and J shed 1 base, with 4 bases lying between them. Worth noting for this clone: At the DNA level, this CDR3 is encoded by other sequences in the same sample as well.

TCRdb's table, derived via immunoSEQ multiplex PCR, lists solely in-frame clones and lacks some. The sample carries about 92,000 clones, over 75% recorded once. The clonotype originates from an adult in good health. Sample: peripheral blood, taken on day 0 of AZD1222 vaccination. The chain uses TRBV11-3 and TRBJ1-1; D gene unclear. CDR3 region: CASSLGRNTEAFF. The CDR3 DNA reads as TGTGCCAGCAGCTTAGGGAGGAACACTGAAGCTTTCTTT.